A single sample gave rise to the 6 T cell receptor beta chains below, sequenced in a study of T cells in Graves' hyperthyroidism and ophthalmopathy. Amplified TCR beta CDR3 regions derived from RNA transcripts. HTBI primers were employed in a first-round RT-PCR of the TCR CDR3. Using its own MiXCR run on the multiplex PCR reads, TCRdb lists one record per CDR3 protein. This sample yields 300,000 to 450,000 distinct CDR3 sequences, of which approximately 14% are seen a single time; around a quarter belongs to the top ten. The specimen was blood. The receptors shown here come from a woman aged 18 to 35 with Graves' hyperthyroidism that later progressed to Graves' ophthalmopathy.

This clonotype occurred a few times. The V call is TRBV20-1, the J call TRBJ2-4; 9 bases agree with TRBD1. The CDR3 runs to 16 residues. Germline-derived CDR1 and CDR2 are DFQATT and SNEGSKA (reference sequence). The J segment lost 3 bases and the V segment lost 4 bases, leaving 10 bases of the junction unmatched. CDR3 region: CSANLDRGFGKNIQYF. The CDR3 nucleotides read TGCAGTGCTAATTTAGACAGGGGGTTTGGCAAAAACATTCAGTACTTC.

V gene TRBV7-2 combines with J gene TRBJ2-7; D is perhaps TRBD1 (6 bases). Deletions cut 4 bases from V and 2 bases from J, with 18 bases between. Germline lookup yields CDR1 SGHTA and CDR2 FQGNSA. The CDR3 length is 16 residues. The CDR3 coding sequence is TGTGCCAGCAGCTCTGGACAGCTACCCTTCCCCTACGAGCAGTACTTC. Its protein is CASSSGQLPFPYEQYF.

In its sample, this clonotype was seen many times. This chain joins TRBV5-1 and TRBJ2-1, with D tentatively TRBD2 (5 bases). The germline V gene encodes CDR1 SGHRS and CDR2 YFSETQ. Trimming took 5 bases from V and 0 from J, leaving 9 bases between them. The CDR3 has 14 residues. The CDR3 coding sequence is TGCGCCAGCAGTGGAGCGGTCTCCTACAATGAGCAGTTCTTC. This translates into CASSGAVSYNEQFF.

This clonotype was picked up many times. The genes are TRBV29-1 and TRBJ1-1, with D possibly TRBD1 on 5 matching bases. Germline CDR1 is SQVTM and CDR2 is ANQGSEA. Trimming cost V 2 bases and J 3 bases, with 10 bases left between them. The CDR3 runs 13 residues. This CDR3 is CSVEIGEDTEAFF. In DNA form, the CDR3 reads TGCAGCGTTGAAATAGGGGAGGACACTGAAGCTTTCTTT.

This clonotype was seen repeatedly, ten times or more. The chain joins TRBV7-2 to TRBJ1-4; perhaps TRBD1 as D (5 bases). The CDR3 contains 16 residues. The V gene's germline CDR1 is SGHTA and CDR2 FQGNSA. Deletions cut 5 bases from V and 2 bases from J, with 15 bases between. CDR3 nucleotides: TGTGCCAGCAGCACGAGGTCAGGGATTACTAATGAAAAACTGTTTTTT. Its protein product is CASSTRSGITNEKLFF.

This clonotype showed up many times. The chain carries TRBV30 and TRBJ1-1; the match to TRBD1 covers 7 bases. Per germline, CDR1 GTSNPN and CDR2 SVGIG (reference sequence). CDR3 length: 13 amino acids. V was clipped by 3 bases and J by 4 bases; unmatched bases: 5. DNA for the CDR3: TGTGCCTGGAGACAGGGGAAGGGCACTGAAGCTTTCTTT. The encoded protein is CAWRQGKGTEAFF.